These 14 T cell receptor beta chains originate from one sample sequenced in a study of CD8+ T cells in alopecia areata (dated by TCRdb to the late 2010s). The treatment or condition tag for this specimen amounts to: oral pan-JAK inhibitor, 5-10 mg twice daily. The library was prepared using the immunoSEQ multiplex PCR assay. To provide template for TCR sequencing, every sample had RNA extracted and reverse transcribed into cDNA. This immuneACCESS table, as held by TCRdb, lists in-frame sequences with V and J called but not all clones. Of the missing ones, under half trace to an unresolved V gene in checked studies; the others have no known cause. The sample table holds 200,000 to 250,000 clones, of which around two fifths were seen once. Of the sample, roughly 0.5% is held by the ten largest clones. Sequenced material: CD4+ T cells sorted from blood, taken between weeks 30 and 35, from a patient treated with tofacitinib. All receptors come from a human donor with alopecia areata.

The chain combines TRBV7-2 with TRBJ1-6; D unclear. Germline lookup yields CDR1 SGHTA and CDR2 FQGNSA. V lost 5 bases and J 6 bases, leaving 14 bases between the germline ends. The length of the CDR3 is 15 residues. The CDR3 DNA reads as TGTGCCAGCAGCCCCACGGGAGGTATTAATTCACCCCTCCACTTT. It encodes CASSPTGGINSPLHF.

This clone appeared a few times. The V and J genes are TRBV4-1 and TRBJ2-1, with D possibly TRBD2 on 5 matching bases. CDR1 and CDR2 (germline): MGHRA, YSYEKL. Trimming took off 3 bases at V and 1 base at J, with 16 bases between the two ends. The CDR3 covers 17 residues. The CDR3 protein is CASSQSRSGLSYNEQFF. The DNA for the CDR3 is TGCGCCAGCAGCCAGAGCCGGAGCGGCCTATCCTACAATGAGCAGTTCTTC.

This clone was recorded once. J is TRBJ1-1 and V is TRBV30; tentative D call: TRBD1 (6 bases). Germline assignment: CDR1 GTSNPN and CDR2 SVGIG (reference sequence). Between the trimmed V and J ends, which lost 5 bases and 3 bases, there was a span of 13 bases. CDR3 size: 13 residues. DNA for the CDR3: TGTGCCTGGGAAGGAGGGGGAGACACTGAAGCTTTCTTT. Amino acids: CAWEGGGDTEAFF.

In its sample, this clone was seen a few times. The chain links TRBV30 to TRBJ2-3; D gene unclear. Germline lookup yields CDR1 GTSNPN and CDR2 SVGIG (reference sequence). The CDR3 length is 12 residues. Between the trimmed V and J ends, which lost 6 bases and 1 base, there was a span of 8 bases. For the CDR3, the DNA is TGTGCCTGCACGACTGGCACAGATACGCAGTATTTT. Translating it yields CACTTGTDTQYF.

V gene TRBV6-1 combines with J gene TRBJ2-3, with 10 positions matching TRBD1. This CDR3 contains 16 residues. Germline lookup yields CDR1 MNHNS and CDR2 SASEGT. V was clipped by 1 base and J by 4 bases; unmatched bases: 5. This chain's CDR3 is CASSEVWDRGPDTQYF. CDR3 nucleotide sequence: TGTGCCAGCAGTGAAGTTTGGGACAGGGGCCCAGATACGCAGTATTTT.

The chain employs TRBV7-8 and TRBJ2-5; D ambiguous. The CDR3 extends over 15 amino acids. Germline V gene sequence: CDR1 SGHVS, CDR2 FQNEAQ. The V and J ends lost 5 bases and 3 bases respectively, with 16 bases between them. For the CDR3, the DNA is TGTGCCAGCAGCCCCCGAGTCCTCCATAAAGAGACCCAGTACTTC. Translated: CASSPRVLHKETQYF. Full variable domain (missing parts from reference TRBV7-8 and TRBJ2-5): GAGVSQSPRYKVAKRGQDVALRCDPISGHVSLFWYQQALGQGPEFLTYFQNEAQLDKSGLPSDRFFAERPEGSVSTLKIQRTQQEDSAVYLCASSPRVLHKETQYFGPGTRLLVL.

CDR3 sequence: CASTFLPGANVLTF. DNA for the CDR3: TGTGCCAGCACCTTCCTCCCTGGGGCCAACGTCCTGACTTTC. The chain combines TRBV7-9 with TRBJ2-6; D not certain. This CDR3 region has 14 residues. V was clipped by 7 bases and J by 2 bases, with 9 bases between them. The germline CDR1 and CDR2 sequences are SEHNR and FQNEAQ (reference sequence).

The chain uses TRBV7-3 and TRBJ2-3; weak D call: TRBD2 (5 bases). The CDR3 extends over 14 amino acids. Trimming took off 2 bases at V and 1 base at J, with 7 bases between the two ends. Germline values: CDR1 SGHTA, CDR2 FQGTGA. CDR3: CASSLGLRTDTQYF. CDR3 sequence (DNA): TGTGCCAGCAGCTTAGGACTCCGCACAGATACGCAGTATTTT.

The rearrangement joins TRBV6-6 to TRBJ2-4; 7 bases align to TRBD1. V dropped 0 bases and J dropped 6; count of bases not matched to a gene: 2. In germline, CDR1 is MNHNY, CDR2 SVGAGI (reference sequence). CDR3 length equals 14 residues. For the CDR3, the DNA is TGTGCCAGCAGTTACTCGGGACAGATAAACATTCAGTACTTC. Its translation: CASSYSGQINIQYF.

The rearrangement links TRBV23-1 to TRBJ2-3; 7 bases match TRBD1. TRBV23-1 belongs to the ORF category, with a function that is uncertain. The CDR3 totals 15 residues. V lost 3 bases and J lost 2; bases outside the gene matches: 5. The CDR3 DNA follows: TGCGCCAGCAGTCATCGCGGACAGGACACAGATACGCAGTATTTT. It translates to CASSHRGQDTDTQYF.

The V and J genes are TRBV2 and TRBJ2-3; D ambiguous. V was clipped by 4 bases and J by 0 bases, with 14 bases between them. The CDR3 totals 16 residues. The V gene's germline CDR1 is SNHLY and CDR2 FYNNEI. The CDR3 reads CASSASRGGSTDTQYF. In DNA form, the CDR3 reads TGTGCCAGCAGTGCCTCCCGCGGCGGTAGCACAGATACGCAGTATTTT.

The chain couples TRBV9 to TRBJ2-3, with D maybe TRBD1 (6 bases). Trimming stripped 4 bases from V and 4 bases from J, with 13 bases between. The germline V gene encodes CDR1 SGDLS and CDR2 YYNGEE. The CDR3 runs to 14 residues. The CDR3 nucleotides are TGTGCCAGCAGCTCTGGGGGCTCCCCAGATACGCAGTATTTT. It translates to CASSSGGSPDTQYF.

There are many counts of this clone. The rearrangement joins TRBV5-1 to TRBJ2-1; D possibly corresponds to TRBD1 (6 bases). The CDR3 loop spans 17 amino acids. V was pared by 0 bases and J by 0 bases, with 13 bases between. The germline V gene has CDR1 SGHRS and CDR2 YFSETQ. The CDR3 region is CASSLVGGGNSYNEQFF. CDR3 bases: TGCGCCAGCAGCTTGGTCGGTGGGGGCAACTCCTACAATGAGCAGTTCTTC. Drawing the rest from reference TRBV5-1 and TRBJ2-1, the complete variable domain is KAGVTQTPRYLIKTRGQQVTLSCSPISGHRSVSWYQQTPGQGLQFLFEYFSETQRNKGNFPGRFSGRQFSNSRSEMNVSTLELGDSALYLCASSLVGGGNSYNEQFFGPGTRLTVL.

Worth noting for this clone: The sample holds other DNA sequences that translate to the same CDR3. The CDR3 sequence is CASSLTVNTEAFF. CDR3 coding DNA: TGTGCCAGCAGCTTAACGGTCAACACTGAAGCTTTCTTT. V gene TRBV7-3 combines with J gene TRBJ1-1; unclear D gene. Germline V gene data show CDR1 as SGHTA and CDR2 as FQGTGA. Trimming removed 0 bases at V and 2 bases at J, with 4 bases between. The CDR3 is 13 amino acids.